The next 13 T cell receptor beta chains were all read from a single sample in a study of T cells in Graves' hyperthyroidism and ophthalmopathy. Amplification of TCR beta CDR3 regions used RNA as the template. HTBI primers were the set used in a first-round RT-PCR of the TCR CDR3. MiXCR, run by TCRdb on the multiplex PCR reads, gives a single entry per CDR3 protein. The repertoire holds 300,000 to 450,000 distinct CDR3 sequences, with approximately 14% as singletons. Sequences were obtained from blood. These receptors were taken from a woman under 40 with Graves' ophthalmopathy.

The table lists this clonotype with many counts. The J gene is TRBJ1-4, the V gene TRBV6-1; 7 bases are shared with TRBD1. V lost 5 bases and J lost 7; bases outside the gene matches: 10. The V gene's germline CDR1 is MNHNS and CDR2 SASEGT. The CDR3 is made up of 15 amino acids. CDR3 amino acids: CASSPPGTDREKLFF. CDR3 bases: TGTGCCAGCAGTCCCCCCGGGACAGATCGTGAAAAACTGTTTTTT.

This clonotype has just a few counts. The rearrangement links TRBV27 to TRBJ1-2; 7 bases match TRBD1. The CDR3 extends over 12 amino acids. The germline gives CDR1 MNHEY, CDR2 SMNVEV (reference sequence). Unmatched junction bases numbered 1, after V lost 8 bases and J lost 1 base. CDR3 in amino acids: CASGQVNYGYTF. DNA for the CDR3: TGTGCCAGCGGACAGGTTAACTATGGCTACACCTTC.

This clonotype was counted many times. The rearrangement uses TRBV28 and TRBJ2-2, with 7 nucleotides matching TRBD1. The CDR3 consists of 17 residues. Germline values: CDR1 MDHEN, CDR2 SYDVKM. Trimming cost V 3 bases and J 4 bases; bases outside gene matches: 11. The CDR3 here is CASSFISLNRGTGELFF. CDR3 DNA: TGTGCCAGCAGTTTTATAAGCTTAAACAGGGGCACCGGGGAGCTGTTTTTT.

This clonotype was detected only a few times. This sequence joins TRBV5-6 and TRBJ2-1; D is perhaps TRBD1 (5 bases). Trimming cost V 4 bases and J 8 bases, with 13 bases left between them. The CDR3 contains 13 residues. Per the germline V gene, CDR1 is SGHDT and CDR2 is YYEEEE. CDR3 loop: CASSPGQVYEQFF. CDR3 nucleotides: TGTGCCAGCAGCCCAGGGCAGGTTTATGAGCAGTTCTTC. Filled out from reference TRBV5-6 and TRBJ2-1, the complete variable domain reads DAGVTQSPTHLIKTRGQQVTLRCSPKSGHDTVSWYQQALGQGPQFIFQYYEEEERQRGNFPDRFSGHQFPNYSSELNVNALLLGDSALYLCASSPGQVYEQFFGPGTRLTVL.

Concerning this clonotype: Being one base from a much bigger clone, this may be a read error. The V call is TRBV10-3, the J call TRBJ1-1; D is possibly TRBD1 (5 bases). Germline values: CDR1 ENHRY, CDR2 SYGVKD. With 0 bases removed from V and 4 bases from J, the gap between germline ends came to 12 bases. This CDR3 is 15 amino acids long. CDR3 DNA sequence: TGTGCCATCAGTGAGTCGGGGGATCTCAGCACTGAAGCTTTCTTT. Protein product: CAISESGDLSTEAFF.

This clonotype was detected ten times or more. The rearrangement joins TRBV18 to TRBJ1-5, with D possibly matching TRBD1 (5 bases). Germline V CDR1 and CDR2: KGHSH, LQKENI. Trimming took 0 bases from V and 0 from J, leaving 9 bases between them. The CDR3 has 16 amino acids. The chain's CDR3 is CASSPPGPTSNQPQHF. Written as DNA, the CDR3 is TGTGCCAGCTCACCACCGGGGCCGACTAGCAATCAGCCCCAGCATTTT.

A note on this clonotype: One base away lies a much larger clone, so this may be a sequencing read error. V is TRBV6-2 or TRBV6-3 and J is TRBJ2-1, with 8 positions matching TRBD2. Germline CDR1 MNHEY, CDR2 SVGEGT. The ends lost 0 bases at V and 6 bases at J; junction bases unmatched: 10. The CDR3 runs to 17 residues. CDR3 residues: CASSYSTGGPGINEQFF. DNA for the CDR3: TGTGCCAGCAGTTACTCTACGGGGGGGCCGGGCATCAATGAGCAGTTCTTC.

As concerns this clonotype: Just one base apart from a much larger clone, this may be a read error. The chain links TRBV10-3 to TRBJ1-3; 9 bases line up with TRBD1. Germline loops: CDR1 ENHRY, CDR2 SYGVKD. The CDR3 is 15 residues long. V trimming: 3 bases; J trimming: 11 bases; junction bases outside the gene matches: 11. The CDR3: CAISEDGQGITAIYF. In nucleotides, the CDR3 is TGTGCCATCAGTGAAGACGGACAGGGGATTACAGCCATATATTTT.

For this clonotype: A clone one base away is much larger, so this may be a read error. The rearrangement uses TRBV11-2 and TRBJ2-4; 16 bases are a match to TRBD2. V lost 5 bases to trimming and J lost 11 bases; unmatched junction nucleotides: 6. CDR3 length: 15 residues. Germline CDR1 SGHAT, CDR2 FQNNGV. The CDR3 DNA reads as TGTGCCAGCAGCCTGGGACTAGCGGGGGGGCCGGTTCAGTACTTC. Translated: CASSLGLAGGPVQYF. The full variable domain, its missing parts supplied by reference TRBV11-2 and TRBJ2-4, is EAGVAQSPRYKIIEKRQSVAFWCNPISGHATLYWYQQILGQGPKLLIQFQNNGVVDDSQLPKDRFSAERLKGVDSTLKIQPAKLEDSAVYLCASSLGLAGGPVQYFGAGTRLSVL.

V usage is TRBV7-9 and J usage is TRBJ1-5, with TRBD1 matching 9 bases. There are 14 residues in the CDR3. Germline CDR1 is SEHNR and CDR2 is FQNEAQ (reference sequence). J gave up 7 bases and V 6 bases, and 7 bases lay outside the gene matches. The CDR3 sequence: CASSTGGAGQPQHF. The CDR3 DNA is TGTGCCAGCAGTACAGGGGGCGCAGGGCAGCCCCAGCATTTT.

The table lists this clonotype with many counts. The rearrangement joins TRBV24-1 to TRBJ2-1, with 9 nucleotides matching TRBD2. Looked up from germline, CDR1 is KGHDR and CDR2 is SFDVKD. This CDR3 contains 18 residues. Trimming at V came to 4 bases and at J to 3 bases, leaving 12 bases not matched to a gene. DNA for the CDR3: TGTGCCACCAGTGACTCGACTAGCGGTGACCTTCTCTACAATGAGCAGTTCTTC. This gives the protein CATSDSTSGDLLYNEQFF.

This clonotype was detected ten times or more. This rearrangement joins TRBV11-2 to TRBJ2-4, with D maybe TRBD1 (6 bases). The ends were cut back, 5 bases at V and 0 bases at J, with 14 bases in the middle. This CDR3 is built from 16 residues. Germline V CDR1 and CDR2: SGHAT, FQNNGV. CDR3 residues: CASSPGVEIAKNIQYF. CDR3 DNA sequence: TGTGCCAGCAGCCCAGGGGTGGAAATAGCCAAAAACATTCAGTACTTC.

This clonotype was recorded many times. The chain couples TRBV20-1 to TRBJ1-1, with TRBD1 as a possible D gene (5 bases). V lost 4 bases and J lost 8, with 14 bases in between. The CDR3 consists of 12 residues. CDR1 is DFQATT and CDR2 is SNEGSKA in the germline V gene (reference sequence). The CDR3 spells CSAKGDIYEAFF. As DNA, the CDR3 is TGCAGTGCTAAAGGGGATATCTACGAAGCTTTCTTT.